The 17 T cell receptor beta chains given below trace back to one sample, sequenced in a study of T cell repertoires in cytomegalovirus infection. Each CDR3 protein is one row after TCRdb ran MiXCR on the reads. The profile shows hundreds of thousands of distinct CDR3 sequences, under 25% of them singletons. Sequencing was carried out using CD8+ T cells from PBMCs. The receptors come from a human donor in good health (CMV status not recorded). Some clones in this sample may be carry-over from other donors' samples.

In its sample, this clonotype was seen a few times. This chain links TRBV25-1 with TRBJ1-5; D is uncertain. This CDR3 has 18 residues. Trimming shortened V by 0 bases and J by 0 bases, and 15 bases separated the two germline ends. Germline CDR1 is MGHDK and CDR2 is SYGVNS. CDR3 DNA: TGTGCCAGCAGTGAATATCACACGCCCGGAGATAGCAATCAGCCCCAGCATTTT. It encodes CASSEYHTPGDSNQPQHF.

The rearrangement uses TRBV28 and TRBJ2-3; the D gene is possibly TRBD1 (6 bases). Trimming removed 2 bases from V and 3 bases from J, with 18 bases in between. CDR3 length equals 17 residues. Germline V CDR1 and CDR2: MDHEN, SYDVKM. CDR3 DNA sequence: TGTGCCAGCAGTTTAGAGAGCTTGGGGCAGGGGACAGATACGCAGTATTTT. Amino acids: CASSLESLGQGTDTQYF.

This clonotype was counted between two and nine times. This chain connects TRBV5-1 to TRBJ2-7; 7 bases line up with TRBD1. There are 15 residues in the CDR3. The J segment lost 2 bases and the V segment lost 0 bases, leaving 5 bases of the junction unmatched. Germline values: CDR1 SGHRS, CDR2 YFSETQ. The CDR3: CASSLDRGPAYEQYF. DNA of the CDR3: TGCGCCAGCAGCTTGGATAGGGGGCCGGCCTACGAGCAGTACTTC.

This clonotype was counted only a few times. This chain joins TRBV28 and TRBJ2-5, with 8 bases fitting TRBD1. From germline, CDR1 is MDHEN and CDR2 SYDVKM. V shed 5 bases, J shed 5 bases, and the junction held 10 bases outside the gene matches. The CDR3 has 15 amino acids. CDR3 nucleotide sequence: TGTGCCAGCAGTCTTACCCAGGGGGCAGGGGAGACCCAGTACTTC. Protein sequence: CASSLTQGAGETQYF.

This clonotype came up a few times. The chain uses TRBV29-1 and TRBJ2-2; D not resolved. The CDR3 is 12 residues long. V was cut by 4 bases and J by 1 base, with 4 bases left in between. Germline loops: CDR1 SQVTM, CDR2 ANQGSEA. This CDR3 reads CSVVGNTGELFF. In DNA, the CDR3 is TGCAGCGTTGTGGGGAACACCGGGGAGCTGTTTTTT.

The chain is built from TRBV12-3 or TRBV12-4 and TRBJ2-3; 8 bases map to TRBD2. This CDR3 has 16 residues. The ends lost 4 bases at V and 2 bases at J; junction bases unmatched: 8. This CDR3 reads CASSYPQAGDTDTQYF. The CDR3 bases are TGTGCCAGCAGTTACCCACAAGCGGGGGACACAGATACGCAGTATTTT.

The chain combines TRBV25-1 with TRBJ2-7, with 8 positions matching TRBD1. The CDR3 runs 15 residues. The germline CDR1 and CDR2 sequences are MGHDK and SYGVNS. Trimming cost V 2 bases and J 3 bases; bases outside gene matches: 6. CDR3 residues: CASSEVGDRYYEQYF. CDR3 DNA: TGTGCCAGCAGTGAAGTGGGGGACAGGTACTACGAGCAGTACTTC.

The V gene is TRBV29-1, the J gene TRBJ2-1; weak D call: TRBD2 (6 bases). The CDR3 totals 16 residues. V lost 1 base to trimming and J lost 0 bases, with 13 bases between them. Per the germline V gene, CDR1 is SQVTM and CDR2 is ANQGSEA. The CDR3 sequence: CSVEGGSGSSYNEQFF. In DNA, the CDR3 is TGCAGCGTTGAAGGAGGGTCCGGGAGCTCCTACAATGAGCAGTTCTTC.

Ten or more counts support this clonotype. V gene TRBV11-1 combines with J gene TRBJ1-1; no clear D. The CDR3 length is 15 residues. V lost 8 bases and J lost 1, with 17 bases in between. The germline CDR1 and CDR2 sequences are SGHAT and FQDESV (reference sequence). The CDR3 bases are TGTGCCAGCCGCAGCTTCCTCTCCGAGAACACTGAAGCTTTCTTT. Its translation: CASRSFLSENTEAFF.

In its sample, this clonotype was seen a few times. The rearrangement joins TRBV9 to TRBJ1-2, with 7 bases identical to TRBD1. Trimming removed 4 bases from V and 3 bases from J; junction bases left unmatched: 9. The CDR3 is 15 amino acids. Looked up from germline, CDR1 is SGDLS and CDR2 is YYNGEE. The DNA of the CDR3 is TGTGCCAGCAGCAAAACAGGGGCGCTTGACTATGGCTACACCTTC. It translates to CASSKTGALDYGYTF.

By share, this clonotype ranks as medium-sized (0.01 to 0.1%). The chain combines TRBV7-2 with TRBJ2-5, with 7 bases fitting TRBD2. Germline lookup yields CDR1 SGHTA and CDR2 FQGNSA. The CDR3 runs 15 residues. V lost 8 bases to trimming and J lost 2 bases; unmatched junction nucleotides: 11. The CDR3: CASAFVAGEQETQYF. The CDR3 coding sequence is TGTGCCAGCGCCTTCGTGGCGGGGGAACAAGAGACCCAGTACTTC.

The chain links TRBV2 to TRBJ1-5; D may be TRBD1 (5 bases). With 7 bases removed from V and 2 bases from J, the gap between germline ends came to 12 bases. The germline V gene encodes CDR1 SNHLY and CDR2 FYNNEI. The CDR3 sequence is 14 residues long. The CDR3 region has the DNA TGTGCCAGCATGCAGGGCTGGGGCAATCAGCCCCAGCATTTT. Translating gives CASMQGWGNQPQHF.

This clonotype was detected ten times or more. DNA for the CDR3: TGTGCCAGCAGCTATACTACAGGGGGAGATTCTGGCTACACCTTC. Translated, it gives CASSYTTGGDSGYTF. The chain links TRBV7-2 to TRBJ1-2; TRBD1 aligns across 8 bases. V dropped 4 bases and J dropped 7; count of bases not matched to a gene: 11. Germline lookup yields CDR1 SGHTA and CDR2 FQGNSA. This CDR3 contains 15 residues.

This clonotype has only a few counts. This chain joins TRBV12-5 and TRBJ2-6; a weak D match, TRBD2 (6 bases). Trimming stripped 6 bases from V and 0 bases from J, with 18 bases between. This CDR3 contains 18 residues. The V gene's germline CDR1 is LGHNT and CDR2 FRNRAP. CDR3 sequence: CASGRSGDSPSGANVLTF. The CDR3 nucleotides are TGTGCTAGTGGCCGTAGCGGTGACTCCCCCTCTGGGGCCAACGTCCTGACTTTC.

This clonotype was counted many times. J is TRBJ1-1 and V is TRBV27, with D tentatively TRBD1 (6 bases). This CDR3 is 14 amino acids long. V lost 6 bases and J 0 bases, leaving 11 bases between the germline ends. Germline V gene data show CDR1 as MNHEY and CDR2 as SMNVEV (reference sequence). The CDR3 DNA reads TGTGCCAGCAGGGCAGGGGCCTTGAACACTGAAGCTTTCTTT. It translates to CASRAGALNTEAFF.

V gene TRBV15 combines with J gene TRBJ2-1; TRBD2 is a possible D gene (5 bases). CDR1 LNHNV and CDR2 YYDKDF come from the germline V gene (reference sequence). Trimming cost V 0 bases and J 7 bases, with 16 bases left between them. The CDR3 runs 16 residues. The CDR3 DNA follows: TGTGCCACCAGCAGAGATAGTGCTAGCTCAAGGAATGAGCAGTTCTTC. Protein sequence: CATSRDSASSRNEQFF.

The V and J genes are TRBV28 and TRBJ2-1; D is undetermined. The CDR3 totals 14 residues. Germline V gene sequence: CDR1 MDHEN, CDR2 SYDVKM. Trimming shortened V by 2 bases and J by 4 bases, and 9 bases separated the two germline ends. The CDR3 loop reads CASSLNSAYNEQFF. The DNA for the CDR3 is TGTGCCAGCAGTTTAAATTCAGCTTACAATGAGCAGTTCTTC.